A selection of T cell receptor beta chains follows, all from one sample in a study of Ad26.COV2.S vaccination and SARS-CoV-2 variants. Only in-frame clones appear in the TCRdb table, and some are missing; sequencing was by immunoSEQ multiplex PCR. The sample consists of 350,000 to 400,000 clones, approximately 89% of them appearing once. Here the sequenced sample was peripheral blood, taken in a trial of Ad26.COV2.S vaccine versus placebo. The origin of the receptors is a person aged 18 to 59 who received the Ad26.COV2.S COVID-19 vaccine or a placebo. Both conserved end residues are part of each CDR3. Each record gives: clone size, V gene, D gene, J gene, CDR3 protein, CDR3 DNA. D genes are given only for firm matches. Size is omitted from some rows. Given values are once, few, many or a class for expanded clones.

size: .
V: TRBV11-2
D: TRBD2
J: TRBJ2-7
CDR3: CASSLEPASGSYEQYF
DNA: TGTGCCAGCAGCTTAGAGCCGGCTAGCGGGAGCTACGAGCAGTACTTC

size: .
V: TRBV24-1
D: .
J: TRBJ2-2
CDR3: CATSVEGASGGELFF
DNA: TGTGCCACCAGTGTGGAGGGGGCGAGTGGCGGGGAGCTGTTTTTT

size: .
V: TRBV24-1
D: .
J: TRBJ2-1
CDR3: CATSKGGDGHNEQFF
DNA: TGTGCCACCAGTAAAGGAGGGGATGGCCACAATGAGCAGTTCTTC

size: few
V: TRBV5-1
D: .
J: TRBJ2-2
CDR3: CASSLGGQSLTGELFF
DNA: TGCGCCAGCAGCTTAGGAGGACAGAGCCTCACCGGGGAGCTGTTTTTT

size: .
V: TRBV7-9
D: .
J: TRBJ2-7
CDR3: CASSLAWGRDPYEQYF
DNA: TGTGCCAGCAGCTTAGCGTGGGGCAGGGATCCCTACGAGCAGTACTTC

size: .
V: TRBV24-1
D: .
J: TRBJ1-1
CDR3: CATSDSQGLEEAFF
DNA: TGTGCCACCAGTGATTCGCAGGGTTTGGAGGAAGCTTTCTTT

size: .
V: TRBV14
D: TRBD1
J: TRBJ1-5
CDR3: CASSPGGRNQPQHF
DNA: TGTGCCAGCAGCCCAGGGGGCAGGAATCAGCCCCAGCATTTT

size: .
V: TRBV3-1/TRBV3-2
D: .
J: TRBJ1-4
CDR3: CASSIGTEKLFF
DNA: TGTGCCAGCAGCATAGGTACAGAAAAACTGTTTTTT

size: .
V: TRBV11-3
D: TRBD1
J: TRBJ2-3
CDR3: CASSFLTGGGTDTQYF
DNA: TGTGCCAGCAGCTTTCTGACAGGGGGGGGCACAGATACGCAGTATTTT

size: .
V: TRBV9
D: TRBD2
J: TRBJ2-1
CDR3: CASSVGRTSGRWDYNEQFF
DNA: TGTGCCAGCAGCGTAGGGAGGACTAGCGGGAGATGGGATTACAATGAGCAGTTCTTC

size: many
V: TRBV24-1
D: TRBD2
J: TRBJ2-2
CDR3: CATSDLLAGDTGELFF
DNA: TGTGCCACCAGTGATTTGCTAGCGGGAGACACCGGGGAGCTGTTTTTT

size: .
V: TRBV3-1/TRBV3-2
D: .
J: TRBJ2-7
CDR3: CASSQKLYRGYYEQYF
DNA: TGTGCCAGCAGCCAAAAGTTGTATAGGGGTTACTACGAGCAGTACTTC

size: .
V: TRBV28
D: .
J: TRBJ1-6
CDR3: CASSLPGLPGSYNSPLHF
DNA: TGTGCCAGCAGTTTGCCGGGTTTGCCCGGCTCCTATAATTCACCCCTCCACTTT

size: .
V: TRBV5-1
D: .
J: TRBJ1-1
CDR3: CASSFDSQRTEAFF
DNA: TGCGCCAGCAGCTTTGACAGCCAGAGGACTGAAGCTTTCTTT

size: .
V: TRBV18
D: TRBD2
J: TRBJ2-5
CDR3: CASSPLSGGSGETQYF
DNA: TGTGCCAGCTCACCGCTTAGCGGGGGGAGCGGAGAGACCCAGTACTTC

size: once
V: TRBV11-2
D: .
J: TRBJ2-5
CDR3: CASRSTRGQRVKTQYF
DNA: TGTGCCAGCAGGTCAACCCGGGGACAAAGGGTGAAAACCCAGTACTTC

size: .
V: TRBV2
D: TRBD1
J: TRBJ2-5
CDR3: CASSRQGRISETQYF
DNA: TGTGCCAGCAGCCGACAGGGTCGCATCTCGGAGACCCAGTACTTC

size: .
V: TRBV2
D: TRBD1
J: TRBJ1-2
CDR3: CASSEGSGGYGYTF
DNA: TGTGCCAGCAGTGAGGGCTCAGGGGGTTATGGCTACACCTTC

size: .
V: TRBV6-1
D: TRBD2
J: TRBJ2-4
CDR3: CASSEPPAGLAKNIQYF
DNA: TGTGCCAGCAGTGAACCCCCAGCGGGACTAGCCAAAAACATTCAGTACTTC

size: .
V: TRBV5-1
D: TRBD1
J: TRBJ1-4
CDR3: CASSGTGGSTNEKLFF
DNA: TGCGCCAGCAGCGGTACAGGGGGCTCAACTAATGAAAAACTGTTTTTT

size: .
V: TRBV6-1
D: .
J: TRBJ1-6
CDR3: CASSETEDHSPLHF
DNA: TGTGCCAGCAGTGAAACAGAAGACCATTCACCCCTCCACTTT

size: .
V: TRBV18
D: TRBD2
J: TRBJ2-7
CDR3: CASSPNGLADEQYF
DNA: TGTGCCAGCTCACCTAATGGACTAGCGGACGAGCAGTACTTC

size: .
V: TRBV5-6
D: .
J: TRBJ1-3
CDR3: CASSQGNTIYF
DNA: TGTGCCAGCAGCCAGGGAAACACCATATATTTT

size: once
V: TRBV19
D: .
J: TRBJ2-6
CDR3: CASMRGFSGANVLTF
DNA: TGTGCCAGTATGCGGGGTTTCTCTGGGGCCAACGTCCTGACTTTC

size: .
V: TRBV9
D: TRBD2
J: TRBJ2-5
CDR3: CASSPTSGRRGQETQYF
DNA: TGTGCCAGCAGCCCAACTAGCGGGAGAAGGGGTCAAGAGACCCAGTACTTC

size: .
V: TRBV5-4
D: TRBD1
J: TRBJ2-2
CDR3: CASSYIDRGNTGELFF
DNA: TGTGCCAGCAGCTATATTGACAGGGGGAACACCGGGGAGCTGTTTTTT

size: once
V: TRBV18
D: .
J: TRBJ1-6
CDR3: CASSLVRGQGTPPLHF
DNA: TGTGCCAGCTCACTAGTAAGGGGTCAGGGGACCCCACCCCTCCACTTT

size: .
V: TRBV27
D: TRBD2
J: TRBJ2-6
CDR3: CASSRGGVSGANVLTF
DNA: TGTGCCAGCAGTCGGGGAGGGGTCTCTGGGGCCAACGTCCTGACTTTC

size: .
V: TRBV5-1
D: .
J: TRBJ1-1
CDR3: CASSPPANTEAFF
DNA: TGCGCCAGCAGCCCCCCCGCGAACACTGAAGCTTTCTTT

size: .
V: TRBV30
D: TRBD1
J: TRBJ2-2
CDR3: CAWSLQGARELFF
DNA: TGTGCCTGGAGTCTACAGGGGGCGCGGGAGCTGTTTTTT

size: .
V: TRBV5-4
D: .
J: TRBJ2-7
CDR3: CASSLTPAYEQYF
DNA: TGTGCCAGCAGCTTAACGCCCGCCTACGAGCAGTACTTC

size: .
V: TRBV2
D: TRBD1
J: TRBJ2-5
CDR3: CASSRDRGKETQYF
DNA: TGTGCCAGCAGCCGGGACAGGGGGAAAGAGACCCAGTACTTC

size: .
V: TRBV3-1/TRBV3-2
D: .
J: TRBJ2-5
CDR3: CASSHLRRAGQETQYF
DNA: TGTGCCAGCAGCCACCTAAGGAGGGCAGGCCAAGAGACCCAGTACTTC

size: .
V: TRBV30
D: .
J: TRBJ2-5
CDR3: CAWSFSDAETQYF
DNA: TGTGCCTGGAGCTTTTCCGATGCGGAGACCCAGTACTTC

size: .
V: TRBV12-3/TRBV12-4
D: .
J: TRBJ2-7
CDR3: CASSFGVGEQYF
DNA: TGTGCCAGCAGTTTCGGTGTAGGAGAGCAGTACTTC